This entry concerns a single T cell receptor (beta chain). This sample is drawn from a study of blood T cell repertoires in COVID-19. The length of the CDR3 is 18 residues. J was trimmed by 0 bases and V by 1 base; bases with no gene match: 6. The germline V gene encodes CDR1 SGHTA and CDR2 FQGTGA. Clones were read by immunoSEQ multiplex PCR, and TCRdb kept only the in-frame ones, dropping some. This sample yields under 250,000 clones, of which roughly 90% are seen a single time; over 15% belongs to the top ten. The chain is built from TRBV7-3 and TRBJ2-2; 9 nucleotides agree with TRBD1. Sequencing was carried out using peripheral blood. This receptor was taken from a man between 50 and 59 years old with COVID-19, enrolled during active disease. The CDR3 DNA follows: TGTGCCAGCAGCTTAATCGGGGGACAGGGAACGAACACCGGGGAGCTGTTTTTT. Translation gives CASSLIGGQGTNTGELFF.